This TCR beta chain was sequenced in a study of blood T cell repertoires in COVID-19. Turning to the study itself: Acute and convalescent COVID-19 specimens originated in the United States, Italy and Spain.

The V and J ends lost 5 bases and 0 bases respectively, with 11 bases between them. Germline-derived CDR1 and CDR2 are SNHLY and FYNNEI. The CDR3 sequence is 15 residues long. Recruitment covered some 25 US areas and drew participants whose ages spanned about 18 to 100 years. Cohorts were determined from participant-reported clinical history. In its sample, this clone was seen once. In the original processing: From reference gene primer amplification, estimates of nucleated cell counts were derived. TCRdb's table, derived via immunoSEQ multiplex PCR, lists solely in-frame clones and lacks some. D and trimming come from the DNA, and the V and J calls and clone size come from that table. The top ten hold about 2.1% of the sample, which has 380,000 or so clones, approximately 88% seen once.

Sample: PBMCs or T cells enriched from blood (not recorded which). The TCR originated in a woman between 40 and 50 years old with acute COVID-19. The chain has TRBV2 and TRBJ2-4, with a possible D match to TRBD2 (5 bases). The CDR3 is CASSPAELAKNIQYF. In DNA, the CDR3 is TGTGCCAGCAGTCCAGCGGAACTAGCCAAAAACATTCAGTACTTC.